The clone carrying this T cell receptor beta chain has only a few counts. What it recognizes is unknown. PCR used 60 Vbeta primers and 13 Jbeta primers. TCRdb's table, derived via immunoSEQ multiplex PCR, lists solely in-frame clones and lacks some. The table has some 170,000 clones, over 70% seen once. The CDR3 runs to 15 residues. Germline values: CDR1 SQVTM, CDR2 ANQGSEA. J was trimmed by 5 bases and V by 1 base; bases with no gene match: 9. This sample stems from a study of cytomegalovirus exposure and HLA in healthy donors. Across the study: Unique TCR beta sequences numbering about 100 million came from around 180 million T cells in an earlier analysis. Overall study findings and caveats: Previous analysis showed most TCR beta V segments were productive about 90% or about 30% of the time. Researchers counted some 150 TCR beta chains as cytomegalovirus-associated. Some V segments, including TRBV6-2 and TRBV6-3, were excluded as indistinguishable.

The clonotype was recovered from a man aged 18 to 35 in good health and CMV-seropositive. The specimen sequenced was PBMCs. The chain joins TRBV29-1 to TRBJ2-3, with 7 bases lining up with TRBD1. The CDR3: CSVEVGTEKLDTQYF. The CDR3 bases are TGCAGCGTTGAAGTGGGGACAGAGAAACTAGATACGCAGTATTTT.